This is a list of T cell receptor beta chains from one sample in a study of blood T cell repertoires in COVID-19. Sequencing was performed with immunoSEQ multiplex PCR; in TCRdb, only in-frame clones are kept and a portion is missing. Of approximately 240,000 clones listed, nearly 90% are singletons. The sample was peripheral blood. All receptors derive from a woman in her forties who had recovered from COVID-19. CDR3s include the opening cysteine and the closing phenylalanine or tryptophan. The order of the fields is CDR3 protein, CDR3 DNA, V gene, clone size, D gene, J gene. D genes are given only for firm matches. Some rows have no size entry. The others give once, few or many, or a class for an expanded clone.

CDR3 protein: CASSSRDTNEQFF
CDR3 DNA: TGTGCCAGCAGTTCCCGGGACACCAATGAGCAGTTCTTC
V gene: TRBV27
clone size: -
D gene: -
J gene: TRBJ2-1

CDR3 protein: CASSLQDSGNTIYF
CDR3 DNA: TGTGCCAGCTCATTACAGGACTCTGGAAACACCATATATTTT
V gene: TRBV18
clone size: -
D gene: -
J gene: TRBJ1-3

CDR3 protein: CASSPGQSEQFF
CDR3 DNA: TGTGCCAGCAGTCCGGGACAATCTGAGCAGTTCTTC
V gene: TRBV12-3/TRBV12-4
clone size: -
D gene: -
J gene: TRBJ2-1

CDR3 protein: CATSRVRRTSGTDTQYF
CDR3 DNA: TGTGCCACCAGCAGAGTCCGTAGGACTAGCGGCACAGATACGCAGTATTTT
V gene: TRBV15
clone size: once
D gene: TRBD2
J gene: TRBJ2-3

CDR3 protein: CASSYSSGGVREQYF
CDR3 DNA: TGTGCCAGCAGCTATAGTTCCGGGGGGGTACGCGAGCAGTACTTC
V gene: TRBV7-8
clone size: -
D gene: TRBD2
J gene: TRBJ2-7

CDR3 protein: CASSSGRHTEAFF
CDR3 DNA: TGTGCCAGCAGCTCTGGGAGACACACTGAAGCTTTCTTT
V gene: TRBV9
clone size: -
D gene: -
J gene: TRBJ1-1

CDR3 protein: CASSSTDRANYGYTF
CDR3 DNA: TGCGCCAGCAGCTCCACCGACAGAGCTAACTATGGCTACACCTTC
V gene: TRBV5-1
clone size: -
D gene: -
J gene: TRBJ1-2

CDR3 protein: CASSPPSGQGFLYF
CDR3 DNA: TGTGCCAGCTCACCACCTTCGGGACAGGGTTTTTTGTACTTC
V gene: TRBV18
clone size: -
D gene: TRBD1
J gene: TRBJ2-7

CDR3 protein: CASSLSSGAIDTQYF
CDR3 DNA: TGTGCCAGCAGCTTAAGTAGCGGGGCGATAGATACGCAGTATTTT
V gene: TRBV7-3
clone size: -
D gene: TRBD2
J gene: TRBJ2-3

CDR3 protein: CASSLNRGLSGNTIYF
CDR3 DNA: TGTGCCAGCAGTTTAAACAGGGGTCTTTCTGGAAACACCATATATTTT
V gene: TRBV7-6
clone size: -
D gene: TRBD1
J gene: TRBJ1-3

CDR3 protein: CASSLSLSGANVLTF
CDR3 DNA: TGTGCCAGCAGTTTATCCCTTTCTGGGGCCAACGTCCTGACTTTC
V gene: TRBV27
clone size: -
D gene: -
J gene: TRBJ2-6

CDR3 protein: CASVSAGTYDNEQFF
CDR3 DNA: TGTGCCAGCGTCTCCGCGGGAACCTACGACAATGAGCAGTTCTTC
V gene: TRBV27
clone size: -
D gene: -
J gene: TRBJ2-1

CDR3 protein: CASSPGGPGSPLHF
CDR3 DNA: TGTGCCAGCAGCCCAGGAGGGCCCGGGTCACCCCTCCACTTT
V gene: TRBV6-4
clone size: once
D gene: -
J gene: TRBJ1-6

CDR3 protein: CASRGSWRRNSPLHF
CDR3 DNA: TGTGCCAGCAGGGGCAGTTGGCGGAGGAATTCACCCCTCCACTTT
V gene: TRBV2
clone size: -
D gene: -
J gene: TRBJ1-6

CDR3 protein: CASSTSGRIDEQYF
CDR3 DNA: TGTGCCAGCAGTACCAGCGGGAGGATAGACGAGCAGTACTTC
V gene: TRBV27
clone size: few
D gene: TRBD2
J gene: TRBJ2-7

CDR3 protein: CASSPPGTVQETQYF
CDR3 DNA: TGTGCCAGCAGTCCCCCCGGGACAGTTCAAGAGACCCAGTACTTC
V gene: TRBV6-2/TRBV6-3
clone size: -
D gene: TRBD1
J gene: TRBJ2-5

CDR3 protein: CASSVGQENTEAFF
CDR3 DNA: TGTGCCAGCAGCGTAGGACAGGAGAACACTGAAGCTTTCTTT
V gene: TRBV9
clone size: -
D gene: -
J gene: TRBJ1-1

CDR3 protein: CASSTSTGESYQPQHF
CDR3 DNA: TGTGCCAGTAGTACCTCGACAGGGGAGAGCTATCAGCCCCAGCATTTT
V gene: TRBV19
clone size: once
D gene: TRBD1
J gene: TRBJ1-5

CDR3 protein: CASSKGGTGARLMNEKLFF
CDR3 DNA: TGTGCCAGTAGTAAAGGGGGAACAGGGGCCCGATTGATGAATGAAAAACTGTTTTTT
V gene: TRBV19
clone size: -
D gene: TRBD1
J gene: TRBJ1-4

CDR3 protein: CASSPPRDEKLFF
CDR3 DNA: TGTGCCAGCAGTCCCCCGAGGGATGAAAAACTGTTTTTT
V gene: TRBV2
clone size: -
D gene: -
J gene: TRBJ1-4

CDR3 protein: CASSLDRSSAPLHF
CDR3 DNA: TGTGCCAGCAGCCTAGACAGGAGTTCTGCACCCCTCCACTTT
V gene: TRBV5-4
clone size: -
D gene: -
J gene: TRBJ1-6

CDR3 protein: CASSIYYGQAYNQPQHF
CDR3 DNA: TGTGCCAGTAGTATCTATTACGGTCAGGCGTACAATCAGCCCCAGCATTTT
V gene: TRBV19
clone size: -
D gene: -
J gene: TRBJ1-5

CDR3 protein: CASSTDRFNQPQHF
CDR3 DNA: TGTGCCAGCAGTACGGACAGGTTCAATCAGCCCCAGCATTTT
V gene: TRBV6-2/TRBV6-3
clone size: -
D gene: TRBD1
J gene: TRBJ1-5

CDR3 protein: CASSFVDREVGYTF
CDR3 DNA: TGTGCCAGCAGCTTCGTGGACAGGGAGGTTGGCTACACCTTC
V gene: TRBV7-9
clone size: -
D gene: TRBD1
J gene: TRBJ1-2

CDR3 protein: CASSWGESTDTQYF
CDR3 DNA: TGTGCCAGCAGTTGGGGCGAATCCACAGATACGCAGTATTTT
V gene: TRBV6-5
clone size: -
D gene: -
J gene: TRBJ2-3

CDR3 protein: CASRLTADRVQETQYF
CDR3 DNA: TGTGCAAGTCGCTTAACCGCCGACAGGGTCCAAGAGACCCAGTACTTC
V gene: TRBV12-2
clone size: -
D gene: -
J gene: TRBJ2-5

CDR3 protein: CASSLVLAGDTQYF
CDR3 DNA: TGTGCCAGCAGCTTAGTCCTAGCGGGAGATACGCAGTATTTT
V gene: TRBV7-2
clone size: -
D gene: TRBD2
J gene: TRBJ2-3

CDR3 protein: CASSLLKGTGASRDEQFF
CDR3 DNA: TGTGCCAGCAGCTTACTGAAAGGGACTGGGGCTAGCCGCGATGAGCAGTTCTTC
V gene: TRBV11-3
clone size: -
D gene: -
J gene: TRBJ2-1

CDR3 protein: CASREGQGYEQYF
CDR3 DNA: TGTGCCAGCAGGGAGGGACAGGGGTACGAGCAGTACTTC
V gene: TRBV6-5
clone size: -
D gene: TRBD1
J gene: TRBJ2-7

CDR3 protein: CASSTRTGSSYEQYF
CDR3 DNA: TGCGCCAGCAGCACCCGGACAGGAAGCTCCTACGAGCAGTACTTC
V gene: TRBV5-1
clone size: -
D gene: TRBD1
J gene: TRBJ2-7

CDR3 protein: CASSPEPGFSYEQYF
CDR3 DNA: TGCGCCAGCAGCCCCGAGCCAGGCTTCTCCTACGAGCAGTACTTC
V gene: TRBV4-3
clone size: -
D gene: -
J gene: TRBJ2-7

CDR3 protein: CASGGGISYNSPLHF
CDR3 DNA: TGTGCCAGCGGAGGGGGCATCTCCTATAATTCACCCCTCCACTTT
V gene: TRBV2
clone size: -
D gene: TRBD1
J gene: TRBJ1-6

CDR3 protein: CASRDQGRNSPLHF
CDR3 DNA: TGTGCCAGCAGAGATCAGGGGCGGAATTCACCCCTCCACTTT
V gene: TRBV6-5
clone size: -
D gene: -
J gene: TRBJ1-6

CDR3 protein: CASSLGTGANYGYTF
CDR3 DNA: TGTGCCAGCAGCTTGGGGACAGGGGCGAACTATGGCTACACCTTC
V gene: TRBV5-4
clone size: once
D gene: TRBD1
J gene: TRBJ1-2

CDR3 protein: CASSPEEIGGGELFF
CDR3 DNA: TGCGCCAGCAGCCCGGAAGAGATAGGCGGCGGGGAGCTGTTTTTT
V gene: TRBV4-3
clone size: once
D gene: -
J gene: TRBJ2-2

CDR3 protein: CASSLPGVQETQYF
CDR3 DNA: TGTGCCAGCAGCTTACCGGGGGTCCAAGAGACCCAGTACTTC
V gene: TRBV7-9
clone size: -
D gene: -
J gene: TRBJ2-5

CDR3 protein: CASSFRLGETQYF
CDR3 DNA: TGTGCCAGCAGCTTCAGGCTCGGAGAGACCCAGTACTTC
V gene: TRBV7-2
clone size: -
D gene: -
J gene: TRBJ2-5

CDR3 protein: CASSKTGQNMNTEAFF
CDR3 DNA: TGCGCCAGCAGCAAAACAGGGCAAAACATGAACACTGAAGCTTTCTTT
V gene: TRBV5-1
clone size: -
D gene: -
J gene: TRBJ1-1

CDR3 protein: CASSPRTVPYEQYF
CDR3 DNA: TGTGCCAGCAGTCCCCGGACAGTTCCCTACGAGCAGTACTTC
V gene: TRBV27
clone size: -
D gene: -
J gene: TRBJ2-7

CDR3 protein: CASSTSVEYANTGELFF
CDR3 DNA: TGTGCCAGCTCTACGTCCGTCGAGTACGCGAACACCGGGGAGCTGTTTTTT
V gene: TRBV9
clone size: -
D gene: -
J gene: TRBJ2-2

CDR3 protein: CASSLTATNEKLFF
CDR3 DNA: TGTGCCAGCAGCTTAACAGCAACTAATGAAAAACTGTTTTTT
V gene: TRBV7-2
clone size: -
D gene: -
J gene: TRBJ1-4

CDR3 protein: CASRGLAGGRRSNTGELFF
CDR3 DNA: TGTGCCAGCAGAGGACTAGCGGGAGGGCGGAGGTCGAACACCGGGGAGCTGTTTTTT
V gene: TRBV28
clone size: -
D gene: TRBD2
J gene: TRBJ2-2

CDR3 protein: CASSHKSDGYTF
CDR3 DNA: TGTGCCAGCAGCCATAAGTCGGATGGCTACACCTTC
V gene: TRBV27
clone size: -
D gene: -
J gene: TRBJ1-2

CDR3 protein: CASSLGSGVDEQYF
CDR3 DNA: TGTGCCAGCAGCTTAGGTTCGGGAGTGGACGAGCAGTACTTC
V gene: TRBV7-8
clone size: -
D gene: -
J gene: TRBJ2-7

CDR3 protein: CASSFQAGVGADTQYF
CDR3 DNA: TGTGCCAGCAGCTTTCAAGCGGGAGTTGGGGCAGATACGCAGTATTTT
V gene: TRBV7-3
clone size: -
D gene: TRBD2
J gene: TRBJ2-3

CDR3 protein: CTSSQDRVLRLTYEQYF
CDR3 DNA: TGCACCAGCAGCCAAGATCGGGTGTTACGGTTAACCTACGAGCAGTACTTC
V gene: TRBV1
clone size: -
D gene: -
J gene: TRBJ2-7

CDR3 protein: CASSFSGLAGDGGIQYF
CDR3 DNA: TGTGCCAGCAGTTTTTCCGGACTAGCGGGGGACGGTGGCATTCAGTACTTC
V gene: TRBV27
clone size: -
D gene: TRBD2
J gene: TRBJ2-4

CDR3 protein: CASSLAPPRGDYGYTF
CDR3 DNA: TGTGCCAGCAGCTTAGCCCCCCCCAGGGGGGACTATGGCTACACCTTC
V gene: TRBV7-9
clone size: -
D gene: TRBD1
J gene: TRBJ1-2

CDR3 protein: CASSPRGGAGFF
CDR3 DNA: TGTGCCAGCTCACCCCGCGGGGGGGCCGGGTTCTTC
V gene: TRBV18
clone size: -
D gene: TRBD2
J gene: TRBJ2-1

CDR3 protein: CASSGVARGGWETQYF
CDR3 DNA: TGTGCCAGCAGCGGGGTGGCGAGGGGAGGTTGGGAGACCCAGTACTTC
V gene: TRBV5-5
clone size: -
D gene: -
J gene: TRBJ2-5

CDR3 protein: CASSPPRGGETQYF
CDR3 DNA: TGTGCCAGCTCACCACCCCGCGGGGGGGAGACCCAGTACTTC
V gene: TRBV18
clone size: -
D gene: TRBD2
J gene: TRBJ2-5

CDR3 protein: CASSESGSSYEQYF
CDR3 DNA: TGTGCCAGCAGTGAAAGCGGGAGCTCCTACGAGCAGTACTTC
V gene: TRBV27
clone size: -
D gene: TRBD2
J gene: TRBJ2-7

CDR3 protein: CASRAGQGHYYGYTF
CDR3 DNA: TGTGCCAGCAGGGCGGGACAGGGGCATTACTATGGCTACACCTTC
V gene: TRBV27
clone size: -
D gene: TRBD1
J gene: TRBJ1-2

CDR3 protein: CASSVAAYVSYNEQFF
CDR3 DNA: TGTGCCAGCAGCGTAGCAGCGTATGTTTCCTACAATGAGCAGTTCTTC
V gene: TRBV9
clone size: -
D gene: -
J gene: TRBJ2-1

CDR3 protein: CASSQDRQGKRSYEQYF
CDR3 DNA: TGCGCCAGCAGCCAGGACCGACAGGGTAAACGGTCCTACGAGCAGTACTTC
V gene: TRBV4-3
clone size: -
D gene: TRBD1
J gene: TRBJ2-7

CDR3 protein: CASSEGATNEKLFF
CDR3 DNA: TGTGCCAGCAGCGAGGGGGCAACTAATGAAAAACTGTTTTTT
V gene: TRBV5-4
clone size: -
D gene: -
J gene: TRBJ1-4

CDR3 protein: CASRQGQGYGYTF
CDR3 DNA: TGTGCCAGCAGGCAGGGACAGGGATATGGCTACACCTTC
V gene: TRBV12-3/TRBV12-4
clone size: -
D gene: TRBD1
J gene: TRBJ1-2

CDR3 protein: CASSLGSAGNHGYTF
CDR3 DNA: TGCGCCAGCAGCTTGGGGTCCGCAGGGAATCATGGCTACACCTTC
V gene: TRBV5-1
clone size: few
D gene: -
J gene: TRBJ1-2